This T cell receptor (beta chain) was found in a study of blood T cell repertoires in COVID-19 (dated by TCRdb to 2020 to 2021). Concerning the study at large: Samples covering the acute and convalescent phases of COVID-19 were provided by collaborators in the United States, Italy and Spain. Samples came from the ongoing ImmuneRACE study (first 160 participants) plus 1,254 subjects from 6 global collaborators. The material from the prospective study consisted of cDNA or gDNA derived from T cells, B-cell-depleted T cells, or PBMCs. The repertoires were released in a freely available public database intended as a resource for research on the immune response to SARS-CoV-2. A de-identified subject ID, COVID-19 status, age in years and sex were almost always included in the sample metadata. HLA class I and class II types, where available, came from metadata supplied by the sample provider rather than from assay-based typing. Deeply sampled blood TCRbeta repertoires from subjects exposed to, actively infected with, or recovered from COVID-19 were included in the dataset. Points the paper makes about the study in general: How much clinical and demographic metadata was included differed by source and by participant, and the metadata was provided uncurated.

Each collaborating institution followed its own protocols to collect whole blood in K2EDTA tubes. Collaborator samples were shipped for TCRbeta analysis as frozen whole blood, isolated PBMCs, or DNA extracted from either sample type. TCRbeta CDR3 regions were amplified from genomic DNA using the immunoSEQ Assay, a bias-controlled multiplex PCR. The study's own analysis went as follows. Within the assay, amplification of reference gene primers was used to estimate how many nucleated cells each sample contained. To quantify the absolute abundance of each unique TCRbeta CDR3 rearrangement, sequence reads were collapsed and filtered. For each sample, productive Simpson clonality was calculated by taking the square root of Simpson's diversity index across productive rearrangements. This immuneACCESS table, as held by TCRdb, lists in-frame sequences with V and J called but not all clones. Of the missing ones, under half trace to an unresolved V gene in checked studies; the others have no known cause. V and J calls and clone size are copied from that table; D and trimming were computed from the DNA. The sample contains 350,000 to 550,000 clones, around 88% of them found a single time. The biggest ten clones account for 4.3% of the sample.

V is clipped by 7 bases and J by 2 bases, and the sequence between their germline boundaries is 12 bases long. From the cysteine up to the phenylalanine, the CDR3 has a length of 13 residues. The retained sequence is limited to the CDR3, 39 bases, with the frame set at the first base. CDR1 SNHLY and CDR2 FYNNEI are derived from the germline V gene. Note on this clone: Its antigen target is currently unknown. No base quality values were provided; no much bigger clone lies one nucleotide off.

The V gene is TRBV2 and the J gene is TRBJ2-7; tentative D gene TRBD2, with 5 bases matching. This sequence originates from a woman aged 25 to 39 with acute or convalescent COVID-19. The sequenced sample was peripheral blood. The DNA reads TGTGCCAGCAAAATGGACTTAACCTACGAGCAGTACTTC. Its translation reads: CASKMDLTYEQYF. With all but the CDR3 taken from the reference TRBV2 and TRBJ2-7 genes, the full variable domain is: EPEVTQTPSHQVTQMGQEVILRCVPISNHLYFYWYRQILGQKVEFLVSFYNNEISEKSEIFDDQFSVERPDGSNFTLKIRSTKLEDSAMYFCASKMDLTYEQYFGPGTRLTVT.